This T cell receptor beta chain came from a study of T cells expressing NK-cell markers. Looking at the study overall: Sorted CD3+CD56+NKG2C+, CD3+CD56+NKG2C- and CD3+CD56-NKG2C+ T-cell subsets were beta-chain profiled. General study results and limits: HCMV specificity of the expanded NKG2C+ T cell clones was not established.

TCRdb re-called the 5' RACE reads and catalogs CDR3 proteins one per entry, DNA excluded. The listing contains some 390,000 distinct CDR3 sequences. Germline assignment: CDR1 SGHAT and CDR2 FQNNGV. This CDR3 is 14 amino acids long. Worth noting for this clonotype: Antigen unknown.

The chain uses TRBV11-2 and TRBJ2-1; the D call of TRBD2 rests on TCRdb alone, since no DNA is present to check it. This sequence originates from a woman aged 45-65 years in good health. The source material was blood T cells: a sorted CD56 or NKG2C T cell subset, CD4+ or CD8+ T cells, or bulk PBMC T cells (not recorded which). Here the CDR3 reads CASSSLAVNNEQFF.